A selection of T cell receptor beta chains follows, all from one sample in a study of cytomegalovirus exposure and HLA in healthy donors. Assay: immunoSEQ multiplex PCR; the TCRdb copy retains only in-frame clones and omits some. Of under 150,000 clones in the sample, around 77% are singletons; the top ten hold less than 6%. The sequencing input was PBMCs. Every receptor here comes from a woman in her twenties or thirties in good health and CMV-seropositive. Both conserved end residues are part of each CDR3. The D gene is left open where the match is weak. Size is stated for part of the rows, as once, few or many counts, or as a class when the clone is expanded.

J gene,clone size,D gene,V gene,CDR3 protein,CDR3 DNA
TRBJ2-3,-,-,TRBV2,CASSSISPWGTDTQYF,TGTGCCAGCAGCTCCATTAGCCCCTGGGGCACAGATACGCAGTATTTT
TRBJ1-5,-,TRBD1,TRBV19,CASSRGGSGTGTFYSNQPQHF,TGTGCCAGTAGCCGAGGGGGATCCGGGACAGGGACTTTTTATAGCAATCAGCCCCAGCATTTT
TRBJ2-1,few,-,TRBV4-1,CASSQESSYNEQFF,TGCGCCAGCAGCCAAGAATCGAGCTACAATGAGCAGTTCTTC
TRBJ2-7,once,TRBD1,TRBV2,CASRPGQGSYEQYF,TGTGCCAGCAGACCGGGACAGGGTTCCTACGAGCAGTACTTC
TRBJ2-5,-,TRBD2,TRBV5-1,CASSLGGTSLGETQYF,TGCGCCAGCAGCTTGGGGGGGACTAGCCTGGGAGAGACCCAGTACTTC
TRBJ1-2,-,TRBD1,TRBV7-9,CASTPRGQGWGWYGYTF,TGTGCCAGCACCCCCCGGGGACAGGGATGGGGATGGTATGGCTACACCTTC
TRBJ1-3,once,TRBD1,TRBV7-9,CASSPTGLSGNTIYF,TGTGCCAGCAGCCCGACAGGGCTTTCTGGAAACACCATATATTTT
TRBJ1-6,-,TRBD1,TRBV19,CASSILRAGGTNSPLHF,TGTGCCAGTAGTATACTCAGGGCAGGGGGTACTAATTCACCCCTCCACTTT
TRBJ2-2,-,-,TRBV27,CASSFLQNTGELFF,TGTGCCAGCAGTTTCTTACAGAACACCGGGGAGCTGTTTTTT
TRBJ1-1,-,-,TRBV6-5,CASSKTRWDTEAFF,TGTGCCAGCAGTAAGACAAGATGGGACACTGAAGCTTTCTTT
TRBJ1-1,-,-,TRBV7-9,CASSTQMNTEAFF,TGTGCCAGCAGCACACAGATGAACACTGAAGCTTTCTTT
TRBJ2-2,few,TRBD2,TRBV7-2,CASRTGTSGRTGELFF,TGTGCCAGCAGAACCGGGACTAGCGGGCGCACCGGGGAGCTGTTTTTT
TRBJ1-2,-,-,TRBV6-7,CASSLLGVGYTF,TGTGCCAGCAGCCTCCTCGGGGTTGGCTACACCTTC
TRBJ1-6,-,-,TRBV7-9,CASSSRTGSDNSPLHF,TGTGCCAGCAGCTCGAGAACAGGGTCGGATAATTCACCCCTCCACTTT